This TCR beta chain was identified in a study of cytomegalovirus exposure and HLA in healthy donors. Germline lookup yields CDR1 MNHEY and CDR2 SMNVEV (reference sequence). CDR3 length equals 14 residues. V was shortened by 4 bases and J by 5 bases, with 12 bases between the two germline ends. Primers included in the PCR were 60 Vbeta and 13 Jbeta primers. Authors' processing steps: An analysis that came later counted 77 million or so unique TCR beta chains, approximately 11 million shared. Data came from immunoSEQ multiplex PCR; TCRdb stores just in-frame clones and leaves some out. V and J calls and clone size follow that table, whereas D and trimming were derived from the DNA. The sample lists some 170,000 clones, roughly 80% seen once, with roughly 7.7% in the top ten.

The J gene is TRBJ2-1, the V gene TRBV27; possible D gene TRBD2, 6 bases. The receptor was isolated from a woman in her thirties in good health and CMV-seropositive. The sequenced sample was PBMCs. CDR3 bases: TGTGCCAGCAGTTCCCAGCGGGTCCACAATGAGCAGTTCTTC. Protein product: CASSSQRVHNEQFF.